The TCR beta chain described here comes from a study of T cells after yellow fever vaccination. At least ten counts were recorded for this clonotype. Its antigen is not identified. TCRdb recomputed calls from the 5' RACE reads with MiXCR, one row per CDR3 protein. The data show 250,000 to 400,000 distinct CDR3 sequences, around 4.5% seen once. Study-level findings and limits: The appearance of a small share of clonotypes in both CD4 and CD8 compartments was observed.

The receptor comes from a man aged 18-30 years who received the YFV17D yellow fever vaccine. The sequences come from PBMCs, collected 15 days after the yellow fever booster vaccination.

The CDR3 region has the DNA TGTGCCAGCAGCCGGGGACAGGGACCCAATCAGCCCCAGCATTTT. The encoded protein is CASSRGQGPNQPQHF. This chain connects TRBV7-2 to TRBJ1-5; 9 bases are a match to TRBD1. The germline V gene has CDR1 SGHTA and CDR2 FQGNSA. CDR3 length: 15 residues. Germline trimming cut 5 bases from V and 3 bases from J; bases unmatched to any gene: 5.